This T cell receptor (beta chain) was identified during a study of T-cell memory formation after mild COVID-19. Overall study context: In these data, TCR clusters were largely donor specific.

TCR alpha and TCR beta cDNA libraries with sample barcodes and UMIs came from 5'RACE using constant-segment primers. TCRdb analysed the 5' RACE reads with MiXCR anew, one entry per CDR3 protein. The table lists approximately 180,000 distinct CDR3 sequences, 16% of them singletons. Overall study findings and caveats: Pre-infection memory already had some responding clones, implying cross-reactive memory joined.

For this clonotype: The antigen is not known.

The CDR3 loop spans 17 amino acids. Germline-derived CDR1 and CDR2 are DFQATT and SNEGSKA (reference sequence). Trimming removed 0 bases from V and 0 bases from J; junction bases left unmatched: 7. V usage is TRBV20-1 and J usage is TRBJ2-3, with 9 bases that match TRBD2. The clonotype comes from an adult woman who had mild COVID-19 (a few samples of this study predate the infection). Cell type and time point are not known. Sequencing used PBMCs or a T cell subset sorted from them (not recorded which). The chain's CDR3 is CSAREGPSGVSTDTQYF. CDR3 sequence (DNA): TGCAGTGCTAGAGAGGGGCCTAGCGGGGTGAGCACAGATACGCAGTATTTT.